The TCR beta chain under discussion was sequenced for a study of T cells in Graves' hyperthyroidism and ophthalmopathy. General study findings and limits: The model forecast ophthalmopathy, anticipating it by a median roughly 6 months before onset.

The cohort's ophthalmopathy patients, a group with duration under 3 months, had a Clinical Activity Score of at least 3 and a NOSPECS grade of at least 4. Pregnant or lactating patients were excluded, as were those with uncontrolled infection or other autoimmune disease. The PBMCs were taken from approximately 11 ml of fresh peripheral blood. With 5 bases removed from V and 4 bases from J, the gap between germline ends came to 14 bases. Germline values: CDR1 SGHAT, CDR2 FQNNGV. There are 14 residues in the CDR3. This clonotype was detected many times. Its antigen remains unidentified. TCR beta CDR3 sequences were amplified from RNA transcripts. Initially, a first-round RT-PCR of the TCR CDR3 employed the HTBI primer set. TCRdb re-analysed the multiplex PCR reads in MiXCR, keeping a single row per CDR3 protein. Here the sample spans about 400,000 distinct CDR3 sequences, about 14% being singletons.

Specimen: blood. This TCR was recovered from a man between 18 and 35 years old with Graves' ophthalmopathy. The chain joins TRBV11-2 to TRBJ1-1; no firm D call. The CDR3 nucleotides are TGTGCCAGCAGCAACCGGTACAGCGGCACTGAAGCTTTCTTT. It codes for CASSNRYSGTEAFF.